What follows are 9 T cell receptor beta chains derived from one specimen sequenced in a study of cytomegalovirus exposure and HLA in healthy donors. Clones were sequenced by immunoSEQ multiplex PCR, and TCRdb holds only the in-frame ones, with some missing. The table records around 150,000 clones, approximately 91% of them present only once. Sequencing was carried out using PBMCs. These TCRs come from a man in his late teens or twenties in good health and CMV-seronegative.

The chain has TRBV19 and TRBJ2-7; TRBD1 matches 8 bases. The junction had 10 bases not matched to a gene; V was cut back by 4 bases and J by 5 bases. There are 15 residues in the CDR3. Germline assignment: CDR1 LNHDA and CDR2 SQIVND (reference sequence). The CDR3 region is CASSTPGQGRDEQYF. DNA of the CDR3: TGTGCCAGTAGTACTCCAGGACAGGGTAGGGACGAGCAGTACTTC.

This chain joins TRBV21-1 and TRBJ2-1; TRBD2 reflects the table's D call only, with no check against the DNA. TRBV21-1 is termed a pseudogene. The CDR3 has 19 amino acids. For the CDR3, the DNA is TGTGCCAGCAGCAAACTTCAACCGCGGGGACTAGCGGGGGATAATGAGCAGTTCTTC. It yields the protein CASSKLQPRGLAGDNEQFF.

The chain uses TRBV9 and TRBJ1-1; D gene uncertain. This CDR3 comprises 14 residues. V lost 0 bases and J lost 3, with 9 bases in between. Germline V gene data show CDR1 as SGDLS and CDR2 as YYNGEE. CDR3 in amino acids: CASSVATRYTEAFF. The CDR3 DNA follows: TGTGCCAGCAGCGTAGCTACTCGGTACACTGAAGCTTTCTTT.

The rearrangement links TRBV6-8 to TRBJ2-7; tentative D call: TRBD2 (5 bases). The CDR3 sequence is 15 residues long. Looked up from germline, CDR1 is MNHGY and CDR2 is SAAAGT. V lost 10 bases to trimming and J lost 4 bases, with 23 bases between them. CDR3 nucleotides: TGTGCCACCCTTAGCGCAAACCGCCCGTTTTACGAGCAGTACGTC. This encodes CATLSANRPFYEQYV.

The gene calls are TRBV7-9 and TRBJ2-7; 8 nucleotides align to TRBD2. Trimming cost V 9 bases and J 2 bases; bases outside gene matches: 12. The CDR3 has 15 amino acids. Germline CDR1 reads SEHNR; CDR2 reads FQNEAQ (reference sequence). The CDR3 loop reads CARDTGAAGAYEQYV. CDR3 nucleotide sequence: TGTGCCAGAGACACGGGCGCAGCGGGAGCCTACGAGCAGTACGTC.

The chain joins TRBV9 to TRBJ2-7; 12 nucleotides align to TRBD2. The J segment lost 0 bases and the V segment lost 0 bases, leaving 4 bases of the junction unmatched. The CDR3 has 17 amino acids. Germline loops: CDR1 SGDLS, CDR2 YYNGEE. The CDR3 is CASSVGLAGASSYEQYF. For the CDR3, the DNA is TGTGCCAGCAGCGTAGGACTAGCGGGGGCCAGCTCCTACGAGCAGTACTTC.

The V gene is TRBV5-1, the J gene TRBJ1-2; no clear D gene. Per germline, CDR1 SGHRS and CDR2 YFSETQ. V was cut by 0 bases and J by 2 bases, with 5 bases left in between. The CDR3 contains 13 residues. CDR3 in amino acids: CASSLDQNYGYTF. CDR3 in DNA: TGCGCCAGCAGCTTGGACCAGAACTATGGCTACACCTTC.

The chain couples TRBV9 to TRBJ2-2; 8 bases map to TRBD2. The CDR3 has 19 residues. V gave up 0 bases and J gave up 6 bases; unmatched junction bases: 16. Germline V gives CDR1 SGDLS, CDR2 YYNGEE. As DNA, the CDR3 is TGTGCCAGCAGCGTAGGTACCGGGGGGGCCGCCTGGGGCCCCGGGGAGCTGTTTTTT. This encodes CASSVGTGGAAWGPGELFF.

Here the CDR3 DNA reads TGTGCCAGCAACCAGGGTAGAACTGAAGCTTTCTTT. Translating it yields CASNQGRTEAFF. This rearrangement joins TRBV2 to TRBJ1-1, with D tentatively TRBD1 (5 bases). This CDR3 region has 12 residues. V gave up 7 bases and J gave up 5 bases, with 11 bases separating them. Germline V gives CDR1 SNHLY, CDR2 FYNNEI.